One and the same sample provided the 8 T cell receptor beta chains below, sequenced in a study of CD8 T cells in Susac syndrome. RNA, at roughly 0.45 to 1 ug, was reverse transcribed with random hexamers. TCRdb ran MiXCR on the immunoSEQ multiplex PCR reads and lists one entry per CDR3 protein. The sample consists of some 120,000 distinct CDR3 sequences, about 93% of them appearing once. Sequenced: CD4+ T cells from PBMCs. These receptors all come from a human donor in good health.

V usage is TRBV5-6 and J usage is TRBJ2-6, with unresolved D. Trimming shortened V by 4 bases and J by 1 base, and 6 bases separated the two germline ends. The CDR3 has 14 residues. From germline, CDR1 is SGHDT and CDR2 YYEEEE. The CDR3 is CASSRASGANVLTF. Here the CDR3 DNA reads TGTGCCAGCAGCAGGGCATCTGGGGCCAACGTCCTGACTTTC.

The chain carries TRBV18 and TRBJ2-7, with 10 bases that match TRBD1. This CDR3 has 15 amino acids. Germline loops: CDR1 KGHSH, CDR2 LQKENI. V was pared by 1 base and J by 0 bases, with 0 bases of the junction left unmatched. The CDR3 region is CASSPRTGGSYEQYF. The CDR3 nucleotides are TGTGCCAGCTCACCACGGACAGGGGGCTCCTACGAGCAGTACTTC.

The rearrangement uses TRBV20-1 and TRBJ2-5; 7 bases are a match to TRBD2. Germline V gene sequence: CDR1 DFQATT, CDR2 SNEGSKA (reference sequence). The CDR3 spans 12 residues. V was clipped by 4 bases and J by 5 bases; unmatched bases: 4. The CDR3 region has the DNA TGCAGTGCTACGCGGGAGAGGGAGACCCAGTACTTC. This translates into CSATRERETQYF.

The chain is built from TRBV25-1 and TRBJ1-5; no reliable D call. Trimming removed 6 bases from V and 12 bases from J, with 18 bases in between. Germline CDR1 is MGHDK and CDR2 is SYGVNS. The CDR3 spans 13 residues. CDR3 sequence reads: CASSPLEAGSQHF. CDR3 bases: TGTGCCAGCAGCCCCCTCGAAGCGGGGAGCCAGCATTTT. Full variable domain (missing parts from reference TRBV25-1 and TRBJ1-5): EADIYQTPRYLVIGTGKKITLECSQTMGHDKMYWYQQDPGMELHLIHYSYGVNSTEKGDLSSESTVSRIRTEHFPLTLESARPSHTSQYLCASSPLEAGSQHFGDGTRLSIL.

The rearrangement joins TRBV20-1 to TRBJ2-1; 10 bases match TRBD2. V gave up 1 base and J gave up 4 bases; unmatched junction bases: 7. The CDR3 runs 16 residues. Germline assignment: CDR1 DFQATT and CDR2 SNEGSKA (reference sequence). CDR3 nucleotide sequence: TGCAGTGCTAGAGTCCTTAGCGGGAGGAGGTACAATGAGCAGTTCTTC. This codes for CSARVLSGRRYNEQFF.

For the CDR3, the DNA is TGTGCCAGTAGTATATCCGGGACGCAGGCGAACACTGAAGCTTTCTTT. Translating it yields CASSISGTQANTEAFF. The chain carries TRBV19 and TRBJ1-1; D might be TRBD1 (5 bases). In germline, CDR1 is LNHDA, CDR2 SQIVND (reference sequence). The CDR3 is 16 residues long. V gave up 2 bases and J gave up 1 base, with 14 bases separating them.

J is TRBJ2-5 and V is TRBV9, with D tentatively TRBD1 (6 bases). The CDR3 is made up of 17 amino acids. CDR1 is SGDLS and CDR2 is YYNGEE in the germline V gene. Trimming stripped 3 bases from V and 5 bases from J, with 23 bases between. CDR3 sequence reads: CASSAGGGRQATETQYF. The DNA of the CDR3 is TGTGCCAGCAGCGCGGGTGGGGGCCGACAGGCTACCGAGACCCAGTACTTC.

The DNA of the CDR3 is TGTGCCAGCAGTCCCGTTGGGGGGGGGTTGGACGAGCAGTACTTC. Encoded protein: CASSPVGGGLDEQYF. This chain connects TRBV11-2 to TRBJ2-7; 7 positions agree with TRBD2. The V gene end was trimmed by 6 bases and the J gene end by 5 bases; junction bases not matched to a gene: 13. This CDR3 has 15 residues. Germline CDR1 reads SGHAT; CDR2 reads FQNNGV. Supplemented by reference TRBV11-2 and TRBJ2-7, the full variable domain reads EAGVAQSPRYKIIEKRQSVAFWCNPISGHATLYWYQQILGQGPKLLIQFQNNGVVDDSQLPKDRFSAERLKGVDSTLKIQPAKLEDSAVYLCASSPVGGGLDEQYFGPGTRLTVT.